The 27 T cell receptor beta chains below all came from one sample that was sequenced in a study of PD-L1 blockade in urothelial cancer. TCRdb's copy holds only in-frame clones and misses some; the assay was immunoSEQ multiplex PCR. The table records 30,000 to 40,000 clones, approximately 85% of them present only once. The time point denotes: pretreatment peripheral blood. The sample in question was PBMCs, obtained around atezolizumab (anti-PD-L1) treatment. These receptors were obtained from a man in his 60s with urothelial cancer.

Here the CDR3 DNA reads TGTGCCACCCAACAGGGGGCAAAGGAGACCCAGTACTTC. It yields the protein CATQQGAKETQYF. The chain combines TRBV27 with TRBJ2-5, with 9 bases that match TRBD1. With V trimmed by 10 bases and J by 5 bases, 8 bases remained unmatched. Germline loops: CDR1 MNHEY, CDR2 SMNVEV (reference sequence). The CDR3 runs to 13 residues.

The genes are TRBV5-1 and TRBJ2-5, with 8 bases lining up with TRBD2. V was pared by 4 bases and J by 5 bases, with 10 bases of the junction left unmatched. Looked up from germline, CDR1 is SGHRS and CDR2 is YFSETQ. The CDR3 sequence is 15 residues long. Here the CDR3 reads CASSPRSGGGETQYF. The CDR3 coding sequence is TGCGCCAGCAGCCCAAGGAGCGGGGGCGGTGAGACCCAGTACTTC.

The genes are TRBV5-5 and TRBJ2-2; 8 nucleotides agree with TRBD1. Germline V gene data show CDR1 as SGHKS and CDR2 as YYEKEE (reference sequence). CDR3 size: 16 residues. Losses at the gene ends were 2 bases for V and 0 bases for J; bases not matched to a gene: 3. The CDR3 loop is CASSFDRGSNTGELFF. In nucleotides, the CDR3 is TGTGCCAGCAGCTTCGACAGGGGCTCGAACACCGGGGAGCTGTTTTTT.

This clone was seen once. Other DNA variants within this sample encode the same CDR3. The chain recombines TRBV4-2 with TRBJ2-5; D might be TRBD2 (7 bases). This CDR3 spans 16 amino acids. V lost 0 bases and J lost 5, with 16 bases in between. CDR1 and CDR2 from the germline V gene are LGHNA and YNFKEQ. CDR3 DNA sequence: TGTGCCAGCAGCCAAGAGGGAGGGGGGGCCCGGGAGACCCAGTACTTC. Translating gives CASSQEGGGARETQYF.

The V gene is TRBV7-6, the J gene TRBJ2-2; 12 bases are a match to TRBD1. The CDR3 consists of 17 residues. The V segment lost 4 bases and the J segment 3 bases; nucleotides outside the gene matches: 6. The germline V gene encodes CDR1 SGHVS and CDR2 FNYEAQ. For the CDR3, the DNA is TGTGCCAGCAGCTCCGGGACAGGGGGCGAGTACACCGGGGAGCTGTTTTTT. Protein sequence: CASSSGTGGEYTGELFF.

The chain employs TRBV6-5 and TRBJ1-1; D unresolved. Germline CDR1 and CDR2: MNHEY and SVGAGI. The CDR3 extends over 13 amino acids. The V and J ends lost 5 bases and 5 bases respectively, with 12 bases between them. The CDR3 protein is CASSRTMETEAFF. The CDR3 nucleotides are TGTGCCAGCAGTCGAACGATGGAGACTGAAGCTTTCTTT.

The chain joins TRBV6-1 to TRBJ1-5, with D tentatively TRBD1 (5 bases). CDR1 is MNHNS, CDR2 SASEGT, per germline. Trimming shortened V by 0 bases and J by 0 bases, and 15 bases separated the two germline ends. This CDR3 spans 18 amino acids. The DNA of the CDR3 is TGTGCCAGCAGTGAAGCGGTCCTTCAGGGTTATAGCAATCAGCCCCAGCATTTT. Translating it yields CASSEAVLQGYSNQPQHF.

The V and J genes are TRBV9 and TRBJ2-5, with 14 bases fitting TRBD2. Germline CDR1 reads SGDLS; CDR2 reads YYNGEE. The trim removed 4 bases at V and 1 base at J, leaving 3 bases unmatched. CDR3 length equals 16 residues. The CDR3 here is CASSPGLAGAQETQYF. CDR3 nucleotides: TGTGCCAGCAGCCCGGGACTAGCGGGGGCCCAAGAGACCCAGTACTTC.

The rearrangement uses TRBV28 and TRBJ1-6, with 7 bases matching TRBD1. The junction had 11 bases not matched to a gene; V was cut back by 5 bases and J by 10 bases. Germline V CDR1 and CDR2: MDHEN, SYDVKM. The CDR3 has 15 residues. CDR3 amino acids: CASSPPTGMQSPLHF. The CDR3 coding sequence is TGTGCCAGCAGTCCCCCGACAGGGATGCAATCACCCCTCCACTTT. Together with reference TRBV28 and TRBJ1-6, the CDR3 gives the full variable domain: DVKVTQSSRYLVKRTGEKVFLECVQDMDHENMFWYRQDPGLGLRLIYFSYDVKMKEKGDIPEGYSVSREKKERFSLILESASTNQTSMYLCASSPPTGMQSPLHFGNGTRLTVT.

The V gene is TRBV13, the J gene TRBJ2-7; TRBD1 matches at 11 bases. The CDR3 covers 17 residues. Germline values: CDR1 PRHDT, CDR2 FYEKMQ (reference sequence). The V and J ends lost 0 bases and 2 bases, in that order; junction bases with no gene match: 6. CDR3 DNA: TGTGCCAGCAGCTTAGGCCGATGGGACAGGGGGACCTACGAGCAGTACTTC. This translates into CASSLGRWDRGTYEQYF.

This clone has only one observation. CDR3 bases: TGTGCCAGCCGCCGGGGGGAAAACACAGATACGCAGTATTTT. It codes for CASRRGENTDTQYF. The J gene is TRBJ2-3, the V gene TRBV18; 7 bases are shared with TRBD2. The junction had 7 bases not matched to a gene; V was cut back by 8 bases and J by 2 bases. Germline V gene data show CDR1 as KGHSH and CDR2 as LQKENI. This CDR3 has 14 amino acids.

The chain uses TRBV28 and TRBJ2-5; tentative D call: TRBD1 (6 bases). Per the germline V gene, CDR1 is MDHEN and CDR2 is SYDVKM. The V end was cut by 4 bases, the J end by 5 bases, with 17 bases between. The CDR3 totals 15 residues. CDR3 coding DNA: TGTGCCAGCAGTTCTGGGGGCCGCTTCACGGAGACCCAGTACTTC. Translation gives CASSSGGRFTETQYF.

This chain connects TRBV6-1 to TRBJ2-1, with TRBD2 matching 8 bases. This CDR3 has 12 residues. Germline V gene data show CDR1 as MNHNS and CDR2 as SASEGT. V was pared by 8 bases and J by 7 bases, with 4 bases of the junction left unmatched. The CDR3 loop reads CASGLALNEQFF. For the CDR3, the DNA is TGTGCCAGCGGACTAGCCCTTAATGAGCAGTTCTTC.

The V and J genes are TRBV30 and TRBJ1-3, with TRBD1 as a possible D gene (6 bases). Looked up from germline, CDR1 is GTSNPN and CDR2 is SVGIG (reference sequence). The length of the CDR3 is 15 residues. Trimming took off 1 base at V and 0 bases at J, with 10 bases between the two ends. CDR3 protein: CAWSGQGYSGNTIYF. The CDR3 DNA is TGTGCCTGGAGTGGTCAGGGGTACTCTGGAAACACCATATATTTT.

This clone was detected only a few times. The chain recombines TRBV20-1 with TRBJ2-4; 7 nucleotides line up with TRBD1. The CDR3 runs 11 residues. From germline, CDR1 is DFQATT and CDR2 SNEGSKA (reference sequence). The CDR3 DNA is TGCACCGCAGGGGGCAAAAACATTCAGTACTTC. Protein product: CTAGGKNIQYF.

This sequence joins TRBV19 and TRBJ1-4, with 7 bases matching TRBD1. Germline CDR1 LNHDA, CDR2 SQIVND (reference sequence). Trimming took 5 bases from V and 5 from J; bases not matched to a gene: 8. The CDR3 has 15 residues. This CDR3 is CASSPSGQPNEKLFF. In DNA form, the CDR3 reads TGTGCCAGTAGTCCCTCGGGACAGCCGAATGAAAAACTGTTTTTT.

This clone was seen a single time. This chain connects TRBV6-5 to TRBJ2-1; D is ambiguous. Germline V gene sequence: CDR1 MNHEY, CDR2 SVGAGI. Trimming took off 6 bases at V and 8 bases at J, with 20 bases between the two ends. The CDR3 runs to 15 residues. CDR3 sequence (DNA): TGTGCCAGCAGGCCTCCCCGAGCAGGTTGGGATGAGCAGTTCTTC. Translation gives CASRPPRAGWDEQFF.

CDR3 region: CASSPWTSGNTDTQYF. The CDR3 DNA reads TGTGCCAGCAGCCCATGGACTAGCGGGAACACAGATACGCAGTATTTT. The chain employs TRBV7-2 and TRBJ2-3; 12 bases are shared with TRBD2. J lost 2 bases, V lost 5 bases, and 5 bases had no gene match. This CDR3 has 16 amino acids. Germline values: CDR1 SGHTA, CDR2 FQGNSA.

DNA for the CDR3: TGTGCCTGGAGCTGGGGGACAGCTGGAAGTAACTATGGCTACACCTTC. This gives the protein CAWSWGTAGSNYGYTF. The chain has TRBV30 and TRBJ1-2; 7 bases match TRBD1. V was clipped by 3 bases and J by 1 base; unmatched bases: 11. CDR1 and CDR2 from the germline V gene are GTSNPN and SVGIG (reference sequence). This CDR3 comprises 16 residues.

The chain couples TRBV27 to TRBJ2-1; D remains ambiguous. CDR3 length equals 16 residues. CDR1 and CDR2 (germline): MNHEY, SMNVEV (reference sequence). V shed 2 bases and J shed 1 base, with 12 bases lying between them. This CDR3 is CASSLGVAPSYNEQFF. The CDR3 DNA is TGTGCCAGCAGTTTAGGTGTCGCGCCTTCCTACAATGAGCAGTTCTTC.

The V call is TRBV5-1, the J call TRBJ2-7; 8 positions agree with TRBD1. The V and J ends lost 0 bases and 6 bases, in that order; junction bases with no gene match: 8. Germline V gives CDR1 SGHRS, CDR2 YFSETQ. The CDR3 loop spans 15 amino acids. In DNA form, the CDR3 reads TGCGCCAGCAGCTTGGGGGGGACAGGAGGCGTCGAGCAGTACTTC. This encodes CASSLGGTGGVEQYF.

This clone was recorded once. This chain uses TRBV6-4 with TRBJ2-7; 7 bases line up with TRBD2. The V and J ends lost 11 bases and 2 bases, in that order; junction bases with no gene match: 9. This CDR3 contains 13 residues. CDR1 is MRHNA and CDR2 is SNTAGT in the germline V gene. The CDR3 DNA follows: TGTGCCCCCGGTCCGGGGGGACCCTACGAGCAGTACTTC. This sequence encodes CAPGPGGPYEQYF.

The V and J genes are TRBV25-1 and TRBJ2-7, with 8 bases identical to TRBD2. J lost 3 bases, V lost 1 base, and 8 bases had no gene match. This CDR3 is built from 16 residues. Germline lookup yields CDR1 MGHDK and CDR2 SYGVNS. CDR3 sequence (DNA): TGTGCCAGCAGTGAATTGGTGAGAGCGGGGGTCTACGAGCAGTACTTC. Amino acid sequence: CASSELVRAGVYEQYF.

The chain employs TRBV5-1 and TRBJ2-7; no clear D. Deletions cut 1 base from V and 0 bases from J, with 5 bases between. The CDR3 runs 13 residues. Germline V CDR1 and CDR2: SGHRS, YFSETQ. The DNA of the CDR3 is TGCGCCAGCAGCTTGACGAGCTCCTACGAGCAGTACTTC. Encoded protein: CASSLTSSYEQYF.

The rearrangement links TRBV11-2 to TRBJ2-7; 11 bases line up with TRBD1. Germline V gene sequence: CDR1 SGHAT, CDR2 FQNNGV. There are 15 residues in the CDR3. Unmatched junction bases numbered 5, after V lost 5 bases and J lost 2 bases. The CDR3 is CASSRGQGGAYEQYF. The DNA of the CDR3 is TGTGCCAGCAGCCGGGGACAGGGGGGGGCCTACGAGCAGTACTTC.

The rearrangement joins TRBV28 to TRBJ2-7; 8 bases agree with TRBD1. CDR1 MDHEN and CDR2 SYDVKM come from the germline V gene. J gave up 0 bases and V 2 bases, and 3 bases lay outside the gene matches. CDR3 size: 15 residues. CDR3 sequence (DNA): TGTGCCAGCAGTTTAAGGGACAGGTTCTCCTACGAGCAGTACTTC. This encodes CASSLRDRFSYEQYF.

The chain has TRBV6-1 and TRBJ2-3; maybe TRBD1 (6 bases). The CDR3 sequence is 15 residues long. V was cut by 6 bases and J by 8 bases, with 21 bases left in between. Germline loops: CDR1 MNHNS, CDR2 SASEGT. CDR3 amino acids: CASSVQGPGQGTQYF. For the CDR3, the DNA is TGTGCCAGCAGCGTACAGGGCCCAGGCCAGGGTACGCAGTATTTT.